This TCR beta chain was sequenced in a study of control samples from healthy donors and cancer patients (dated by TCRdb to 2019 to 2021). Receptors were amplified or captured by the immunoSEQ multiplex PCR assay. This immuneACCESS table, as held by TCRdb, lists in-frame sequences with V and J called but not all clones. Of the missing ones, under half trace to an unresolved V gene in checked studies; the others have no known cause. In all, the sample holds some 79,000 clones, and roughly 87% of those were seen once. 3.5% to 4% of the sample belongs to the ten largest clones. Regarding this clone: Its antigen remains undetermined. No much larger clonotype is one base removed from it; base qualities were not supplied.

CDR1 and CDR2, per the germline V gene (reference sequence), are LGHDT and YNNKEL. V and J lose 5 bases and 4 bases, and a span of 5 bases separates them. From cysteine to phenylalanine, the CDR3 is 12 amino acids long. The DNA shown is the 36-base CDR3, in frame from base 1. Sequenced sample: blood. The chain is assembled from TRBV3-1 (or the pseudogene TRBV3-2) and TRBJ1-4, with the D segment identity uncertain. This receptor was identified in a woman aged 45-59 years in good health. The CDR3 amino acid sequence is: CASSSYNEKLFF. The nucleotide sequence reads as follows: TGTGCCAGCAGCTCTTATAATGAAAAACTGTTTTTT.